Listed below are T cell receptor beta chains from one sample, sequenced in a study of T cells in Graves' hyperthyroidism and ophthalmopathy. TCRdb fed the multiplex PCR reads into MiXCR, producing one record per CDR3 protein. The data contain about 560,000 distinct CDR3 sequences, roughly 17% of them singletons. Sample: blood. The source is a woman younger than 35 with Graves' hyperthyroidism. Each CDR3 is given with its conserved first and last residue. A D gene is named only where the DNA matches it firmly. Clone size, where shown, is once, few, many, or a class for clones that have expanded.

J | V | D | size | DNA | CDR3
TRBJ2-1 | TRBV5-5 | - | - | TGTGCCAGCAGCCTCGGAGGGTGGAATGAGCAGTTCTTC | CASSLGGWNEQFF
TRBJ1-2 | TRBV27 | - | few | TGTGCCAGCAGCAGGTCCTCAAACTATGGCTACACCTTC | CASSRSSNYGYTF
TRBJ2-7 | TRBV19 | TRBD2 | - | TGTGCCAGTAGTATAGCTCGCGGGGGGCTCTCCGAGCAGTACTTC | CASSIARGGLSEQYF
TRBJ1-1 | TRBV19 | TRBD1 | few | TGTGCCAGTAGGGAACAGGGGACTGAAGCTTTCTTT | CASREQGTEAFF
TRBJ2-1 | TRBV18 | - | few | TGTGCCAGCTCACCAGGGGTTGTGGGGCAGTTCTTC | CASSPGVVGQFF
TRBJ2-2 | TRBV3-1 | - | many | TGTGCCAGCAGCCCCGGCAGCTTCACCGGGGAGCTGTTTTTT | CASSPGSFTGELFF
TRBJ1-5 | TRBV10-3 | - | few | TGTGCCATCAGTGAGTCTATGGGGGGTTTCAATCAGCCCCAGCATTTT | CAISESMGGFNQPQHF
TRBJ1-4 | TRBV3-1 | TRBD1 | few | TGTGCCAGCAGCCTGGGGACAGATGGAGAAAAACTGTTTTTT | CASSLGTDGEKLFF
TRBJ2-1 | TRBV7-9 | TRBD1 | few | TGTGCCAGCAGCCAACAACAGGGGACGGTCTCCTACAATGAGCAGTTCTTC | CASSQQQGTVSYNEQFF
TRBJ2-7 | TRBV7-2 | - | many | TGTGCCAGCAGCTTGGAGAGGCGGGGACGTCTGTACGAGCAGTACTTC | CASSLERRGRLYEQYF
TRBJ1-1 | TRBV6-2/TRBV6-3 | TRBD1 | many | TGTGCCAGCAGTTGGCGTGGGACAGGACCTGAAGCTTTCTTT | CASSWRGTGPEAFF
TRBJ1-2 | TRBV6-5 | - | many | TGTGCCAGCTATCGGGGTCTTGACTATGGCTACACCTTC | CASYRGLDYGYTF
TRBJ2-2 | TRBV14 | - | once | TGTGCCAGCAGCCAAAACTCCGGGACCGACACCGGGGAGCTGTTTTTT | CASSQNSGTDTGELFF
TRBJ2-7 | TRBV18 | - | - | TGTGCCAGCTCACCAAGGCGGACCGAAGACGAGCAGTACTTC | CASSPRRTEDEQYF
TRBJ1-6 | TRBV18 | - | - | TGTGCCAGCTCAGCAGACAGCTTTAATTCACCCCGCCACTTT | CASSADSFNSPRHF
TRBJ2-3 | TRBV3-1 | - | - | TGTGCCAGCAGCCAAGGTCCGGCCGTACCGCAGTATTTT | CASSQGPAVPQYF
TRBJ2-1 | TRBV20-1 | TRBD2 | - | TGCAGTGCTAGGGACCCCACTAGCGGGAGTTTCTACAATGAGCAGTTCTTC | CSARDPTSGSFYNEQFF
TRBJ2-6 | TRBV27 | - | - | TGTGCCAGCAGTTTATTGGGGGGCTCTGGGGCCAACGTCCTGACTTTC | CASSLLGGSGANVLTF
TRBJ2-5 | TRBV4-2 | - | few | TGTGCCAGCAGCCAAGCTGAACTAGGCGTGGAGACCCAGTACTTC | CASSQAELGVETQYF
TRBJ2-7 | TRBV20-1 | - | - | TGCAGTGCTAGAGAAGGGCCAGGGGCGACTATAGGCGAGCAGTACTTC | CSAREGPGATIGEQYF
TRBJ2-1 | TRBV6-1 | TRBD2 | many | TGTGCCAGCAGTTTTTCACTAGCGGGGGGACGCAATGAGCAGTTCTTC | CASSFSLAGGRNEQFF
TRBJ2-1 | TRBV24-1 | - | many | TGTGCCACCAGTGACCCGGGACTGAACTACAATGAGCAGTTCTTC | CATSDPGLNYNEQFF
TRBJ2-7 | TRBV10-3 | TRBD1 | - | TGTGCCATCAGTGACTCCGGGACAGGGGGCTACGAGCAGTACTTC | CAISDSGTGGYEQYF
TRBJ2-1 | TRBV5-1 | - | few | TGCGCCAGCAGTTTTAGTCGGTACAATGAGCAGTTCTTC | CASSFSRYNEQFF
TRBJ2-2 | TRBV6-1 | TRBD2 | many | TGTGCCAGCAGTGAAGAGGTAGCGGGAGGCGGGGAGCTGTTTTTT | CASSEEVAGGGELFF
TRBJ2-1 | TRBV25-1 | TRBD1 | - | TGTGCCAGCAGTGGGACTCGGGACAGGGCCTACAATGAGCAGTTCTTC | CASSGTRDRAYNEQFF
TRBJ2-1 | TRBV4-1 | TRBD2 | many | TGCGCCAGCAGCCAATCTCAAGTGGGAGGGCTCATCAATGAGCAGTTCTTC | CASSQSQVGGLINEQFF
TRBJ1-1 | TRBV3-1 | TRBD1 | few | TGTGCCAGCAGCCAGTCGACAGGGGCGAACACTGAAGCTTTCTTT | CASSQSTGANTEAFF
TRBJ2-3 | TRBV10-3 | - | many | TGTGCCGTCGCCGTAGGACGCCACACAGATACGCAGTATTTT | CAVAVGRHTDTQYF
TRBJ2-1 | TRBV20-1 | - | - | TGCAGTGCCCTTCGGGACAATGAGCAGTTCTTC | CSALRDNEQFF
TRBJ1-2 | TRBV5-1 | - | few | TGCGCCAGCAGCTTGATATCGGGGGGTGACTATGGCTACACCTTC | CASSLISGGDYGYTF
TRBJ1-4 | TRBV12-3/TRBV12-4 | - | many | TGTGCCAGCAGTTCCCGGGGTAGTGAAAAACTGTTTTTT | CASSSRGSEKLFF
TRBJ2-7 | TRBV5-1 | - | - | TGCGCCAGCAGCTTAAGCAGAACCTACGAGCAGTACTTC | CASSLSRTYEQYF
TRBJ2-7 | TRBV30 | TRBD2 | many | TGTGCCTGGAGTCCCCTAGCGGGGGGCTACGAGCAGTACTTC | CAWSPLAGGYEQYF
TRBJ1-1 | TRBV5-1 | - | few | TGCGCCAGCAGCTTGGACTTGCTTTCGACTGAAGCTTTCTTT | CASSLDLLSTEAFF
TRBJ2-7 | TRBV20-1 | TRBD2 | - | TGCAGTGCTATAGAGGTCGGCGGGAGGGTTAGAAGCGAGCAGTACTTC | CSAIEVGGRVRSEQYF
TRBJ2-3 | TRBV7-3 | - | few | TGTGCCAGCAGCCTCGACAGGATAGGAGGCACAGATACGCAGTATTTT | CASSLDRIGGTDTQYF
TRBJ1-4 | TRBV20-1 | - | few | TGCAGTGCTTCTACCCACAGGGCCGCGACTAATGAAAAACTGTTTTTT | CSASTHRAATNEKLFF
TRBJ1-5 | TRBV20-1 | - | many | TGCAGTGCTATGAGGGGGAATGCCAATCAGCCCCAGCATTTT | CSAMRGNANQPQHF
TRBJ1-1 | TRBV19 | - | - | TGTGCCAGTAGTGCCCTTGGCTCCACTGAAGCTTTCTTT | CASSALGSTEAFF
TRBJ2-7 | TRBV7-9 | - | many | TGTGCCAGCAGCTCCGACCTCTACGAGCAGTACTTC | CASSSDLYEQYF
TRBJ1-6 | TRBV12-3/TRBV12-4 | - | many | TGTGCCAGCAGTGACCTGAGGGGGAATTCACCCCTCCACTTT | CASSDLRGNSPLHF
TRBJ1-1 | TRBV6-1 | - | many | TGTGCCAGCAGTGAAGGTCTTGAAGCTTTCTTT | CASSEGLEAFF
TRBJ2-1 | TRBV14 | - | - | TGTGCCAGCAGCCAAGATTGGTTGGGGGCCTACAATGAGCAGTTCTTC | CASSQDWLGAYNEQFF